The table lists the clone carrying this T cell receptor (beta chain) with a count of one. Its antigen is as yet unknown. The sample is drawn from a study of T cell responses to AZD1222 COVID-19 vaccine. TCRdb's table, derived via immunoSEQ multiplex PCR, lists solely in-frame clones and lacks some. The profile covers approximately 77,000 clones, with around 90% appearing a single time and 4.7% taken by the ten largest. General study results and limits: At 160-218 and 743-854, vaccine-associated CD4 TCRs were dominant, and they spanned spike. Increased Spike-specific TCR breadth and depth were observed after two AZD1222 doses. The donor cohort was predominantly white British with a female majority, and clonal diversity may have been underestimated.

Some second doses came at about 4 weeks and others at about 12 weeks; these were pooled. This CDR3 has 13 residues. Germline lookup yields CDR1 SGHAT and CDR2 FQNNGV. Trimming took 3 bases from V and 7 from J, leaving 12 bases between them. This clonotype was obtained from an adult who received the AZD1222 COVID-19 vaccine. The V and J genes are TRBV11-2 and TRBJ1-1; no clear D gene. Source: peripheral blood, taken 28 days after the second AZD1222 dose. The CDR3 loop reads CASSFLRASEAFF. CDR3 DNA sequence: TGTGCCAGCAGCTTCCTTCGAGCGAGTGAAGCTTTCTTT.